These T cell receptor beta chains were read from a single sample in a study of shared clonotypes between healthy human individuals. Clones were sequenced by immunoSEQ multiplex PCR, and TCRdb holds only the in-frame ones, with some missing. The profile shows nearly 750,000 clones, approximately 72% of them singletons. The sample consisted of memory CD4+ T cells sorted from blood. The receptors here all came from a woman in her thirties in good health. CDR3s include the opening cysteine and the closing phenylalanine or tryptophan. A D gene is named only where the DNA matches it firmly. Clone size is not always given. Where it is, it says once, few, many or a class for expanded clones.

CASSLEGREKLFF	TGCGCCAGCAGCTTGGAAGGGAGGGAAAAACTGTTTTTT	many	TRBV5-1	TRBJ1-4	-
CASSQVLSGTSSYNEQFF	TGCGCCAGCAGCCAAGTCCTCTCCGGGACTAGCTCCTACAATGAGCAGTTCTTC	-	TRBV4-1	TRBJ2-1	TRBD2
CASSLVSSGLVQQYF	TGTGCCAGCAGCTTGGTGTCTAGCGGGTTGGTACAGCAGTACTTC	-	TRBV5-4	TRBJ2-7	TRBD2
CAISESDGENTEAFF	TGTGCCATCAGTGAGTCGGACGGAGAGAACACTGAAGCTTTCTTT	few	TRBV10-3	TRBJ1-1	-
CAWRGQSDIQYF	TGTGCCTGGAGGGGGCAGAGTGACATTCAGTACTTC	few	TRBV30	TRBJ2-4	-
CASSPGTSGTYEQYF	TGTGCCAGCAGCCCGGGGACTAGCGGAACCTACGAGCAGTACTTC	-	TRBV4-2	TRBJ2-7	TRBD2
CASSVREGLNNEQFF	TGTGCCAGCAGTGTTCGGGAGGGCCTAAACAATGAGCAGTTCTTC	-	TRBV6-4	TRBJ2-1	TRBD2
CASSLMQGIQETQYF	TGTGCCAGCAGTTTGATGCAGGGTATCCAAGAGACCCAGTACTTC	-	TRBV27	TRBJ2-5	-
CASSIRSNEQFF	TGTGCCAGTAGTATCCGGTCGAATGAGCAGTTCTTC	-	TRBV19	TRBJ2-1	-
CASSDYGTGRAYEQYF	TGTGCCAGCAGTGACTACGGGACAGGGAGGGCCTACGAGCAGTACTTC	once	TRBV25-1	TRBJ2-7	TRBD1
CASSSGAGVETQYF	TGTGCCAGCAGTTCCGGAGCGGGAGTAGAGACCCAGTACTTC	-	TRBV28	TRBJ2-5	TRBD2
CASSTGASNYGYTF	TGTGCCAGCAGCACCGGGGCCTCTAACTATGGCTACACCTTC	-	TRBV13	TRBJ1-2	-
CASSLEGNTEAFF	TGCGCCAGCAGCTTGGAGGGTAACACTGAAGCTTTCTTT	-	TRBV5-1	TRBJ1-1	-
CASSGSSPLVTEAFF	TGTGCCAGCAGTGGTTCGAGTCCCCTAGTCACTGAAGCTTTCTTT	-	TRBV2	TRBJ1-1	-
CASSLAGATNEKLFF	TGCGCCAGCAGCTTGGCCGGGGCAACTAATGAAAAACTGTTTTTT	few	TRBV5-1	TRBJ1-4	-
CASSSVGVSTYEQYF	TGTGCCAGCAGTTCGGTCGGCGTCTCGACCTACGAGCAGTACTTC	-	TRBV28	TRBJ2-7	-
CASTPWGSSPYEQYF	TGTGCCAGCACCCCCTGGGGTAGCTCCCCCTACGAGCAGTACTTC	-	TRBV6-1	TRBJ2-7	-
CASSLLAGGPYETQYF	TGTGCCAGCAGTTTATTAGCGGGAGGGCCCTATGAGACCCAGTACTTC	-	TRBV28	TRBJ2-5	TRBD2
CASSHDREETQYF	TGTGCCAGCAGCCACGACAGGGAGGAGACCCAGTACTTC	-	TRBV2	TRBJ2-5	TRBD1
CASSLKTSGRGNGQETQYF	TGTGCCAGCTCACTGAAGACTAGCGGGAGGGGTAACGGACAAGAGACCCAGTACTTC	-	TRBV18	TRBJ2-5	TRBD2
CASSSRGLNSPLHF	TGTGCCAGCAGTTCCAGGGGGCTGAATTCACCCCTCCACTTT	-	TRBV28	TRBJ1-6	TRBD1
CASSQNPAAVQETQYF	TGTGCCAGCAGCCAAAACCCAGCCGCCGTACAAGAGACCCAGTACTTC	-	TRBV14	TRBJ2-5	-
CASSFNRVRAKNIQYF	TGTGCCAGCAGTTTCAACAGGGTGCGAGCCAAAAACATTCAGTACTTC	few	TRBV28	TRBJ2-4	-
CASSQAMESNQPQHF	TGTGCCAGCAGCCAAGCCATGGAGAGCAATCAGCCCCAGCATTTT	once	TRBV4-2	TRBJ1-5	-
CASSQDRTSRPLHF	TGTGCCAGCAGTCAGGACCGCACTTCGAGACCCCTCCACTTT	-	TRBV7-2	TRBJ1-6	-
CASSRGGSGANVLTF	TGTGCCAGCAGCAGGGGGGGCTCTGGGGCCAACGTCCTGACTTTC	-	TRBV5-4	TRBJ2-6	-
CARPGTIHNEQFF	TGTGCCCGGCCCGGGACTATACACAATGAGCAGTTCTTC	-	TRBV6-5	TRBJ2-1	TRBD2
CASSPRARETQYF	TGTGCCAGCAGCCCCAGGGCCCGAGAGACCCAGTACTTC	few	TRBV14	TRBJ2-5	-
CASSLQRAVGETQYF	TGTGCCAGCAGCTTACAGAGAGCCGTGGGAGAGACCCAGTACTTC	-	TRBV11-2	TRBJ2-5	-
CASSPGQGAVNEQFF	TGTGCCAGCAGCCCCGGACAGGGGGCAGTCAATGAGCAGTTCTTC	-	TRBV11-2	TRBJ2-1	TRBD1
CASSMGRRYNEQFF	TGTGCCAGTAGTATGGGACGCAGATACAATGAGCAGTTCTTC	-	TRBV19	TRBJ2-1	-
CASSLYQGEYGYTF	TGTGCCAGCAGTTTATATCAGGGGGAATATGGCTACACCTTC	-	TRBV28	TRBJ1-2	TRBD1
CSVETGTYYNEQFF	TGCAGCGTTGAAACCGGGACGTACTACAATGAGCAGTTCTTC	few	TRBV29-1	TRBJ2-1	-
CASSFSRTGNTEAFF	TGTGCCAGCAGCTTCTCAAGGACGGGGAACACTGAAGCTTTCTTT	-	TRBV27	TRBJ1-1	-
CASTVAMNTGELFF	TGTGCCAGCACCGTAGCAATGAACACCGGGGAGCTGTTTTTT	-	TRBV9	TRBJ2-2	-
CSAKGLGAFF	TGCAGTGCCAAGGGACTTGGGGCTTTCTTT	-	TRBV20-1	TRBJ1-1	-
CASSIRDTYRSYEQYF	TGTGCCAGCAGCATTCGGGACACATACCGCTCCTACGAGCAGTACTTC	-	TRBV21-1	TRBJ2-7	-
CASSFSSLGVTSEQFF	TGCGCCAGCAGCTTTTCCAGCCTAGGTGTCACGAGTGAGCAGTTCTTC	-	TRBV5-1	TRBJ2-1	-
CASSLYRRQGARTGELFF	TGTGCCAGCAGCTTATATAGGAGACAGGGGGCGCGTACCGGGGAGCTGTTTTTT	-	TRBV7-9	TRBJ2-2	TRBD1
CSVGTDGNEQFF	TGCAGCGTGGGGACAGATGGCAATGAGCAGTTCTTC	-	TRBV29-1	TRBJ2-1	TRBD1
CASSLEGIQPQHF	TGTGCCAGCAGTCTTGAGGGCATTCAGCCCCAGCATTTT	-	TRBV11-2	TRBJ1-5	-
CASSLIGQVTHQGLCTF	TGTGCCAGCAGCTTGATTGGGCAGGTGACCCACCAGGGCCTCTGCACCTTC	-	TRBV11-2	TRBJ1-2	-
CASSSSGFYEQYF	TGCGCCAGCAGCTCCTCGGGGTTCTACGAGCAGTACTTC	-	TRBV5-1	TRBJ2-7	-
CASSSQGEKLFF	TGTGCCAGCAGCTCACAGGGCGAAAAACTGTTTTTT	-	TRBV7-9	TRBJ1-4	-
CASRRGAGYQETQYF	TGTGCCAGCCGCCGGGGAGCGGGGTACCAAGAGACCCAGTACTTC	-	TRBV5-8	TRBJ2-5	TRBD2
CSVGRRQGDSEQYF	TGCAGCGTTGGGCGGAGGCAGGGGGATTCCGAGCAGTACTTC	-	TRBV29-1	TRBJ2-7	TRBD1
CASSTDTGAGNTIYF	TGTGCCAGTAGCACCGACACGGGGGCTGGAAACACCATATATTTT	-	TRBV19	TRBJ1-3	-
CASSQGLAGVGTQYF	TGCGCCAGCAGCCAAGGACTAGCGGGAGTGGGTACGCAGTATTTT	-	TRBV4-1	TRBJ2-3	TRBD2
CASRLAGERGEQFF	TGTGCCAGCCGTTTAGCGGGAGAGAGGGGTGAGCAGTTCTTC	-	TRBV6-6	TRBJ2-1	TRBD2
CASSLLGRGRFGNQPQHF	TGTGCCAGCAGCTTATTGGGCAGGGGGCGATTCGGCAATCAGCCCCAGCATTTT	-	TRBV7-2	TRBJ1-5	TRBD1
CASSGLASYEQYF	TGCGCCAGCAGTGGCCTAGCTAGCTACGAGCAGTACTTC	once	TRBV5-1	TRBJ2-7	-
CASSENGMTADTEAFF	TGTGCCAGCAGTGAAAACGGGATGACAGCAGACACTGAAGCTTTCTTT	-	TRBV6-4	TRBJ1-1	-
CASRTGGNQPQHF	TGTGCCAGCAGAACAGGGGGGAATCAGCCCCAGCATTTT	-	TRBV6-5	TRBJ1-5	TRBD1
CASSDSTSGDHYNEQFF	TGTGCCAGCAGTGACTCGACTAGCGGGGACCACTACAATGAGCAGTTCTTC	-	TRBV6-4	TRBJ2-1	TRBD2
CASSEGQAYEQYF	TGTGCCAGCTCAGAGGGACAGGCCTACGAGCAGTACTTC	-	TRBV18	TRBJ2-7	TRBD1